Given below is one TCR beta chain in context. This record belongs to a study of blood T cell repertoires in COVID-19. Study information: Sources were T cells, B-cell-depleted T cells, or PBMCs; the material itself was cDNA or gDNA.

Sequencing was performed with immunoSEQ multiplex PCR; in TCRdb, only in-frame clones are kept and a portion is missing. Of roughly 55,000 clones detected, around four fifths appear once; the ten largest clones hold under 2%. The CDR3 totals 14 residues. Trimming at V came to 5 bases and at J to 2 bases, leaving 3 bases not matched to a gene. Germline V gene sequence: CDR1 SGHNT, CDR2 YENEEA. The sequence was collected from a woman aged 55-75 years with acute or convalescent COVID-19. V is TRBV11-3 and J is TRBJ1-3, with 7 bases identical to TRBD1. The sample consisted of peripheral blood. As DNA, the CDR3 is TGTGCCAGCAGCCTACAGGGGACTGGAAACACCATATATTTT. Encoded protein: CASSLQGTGNTIYF.